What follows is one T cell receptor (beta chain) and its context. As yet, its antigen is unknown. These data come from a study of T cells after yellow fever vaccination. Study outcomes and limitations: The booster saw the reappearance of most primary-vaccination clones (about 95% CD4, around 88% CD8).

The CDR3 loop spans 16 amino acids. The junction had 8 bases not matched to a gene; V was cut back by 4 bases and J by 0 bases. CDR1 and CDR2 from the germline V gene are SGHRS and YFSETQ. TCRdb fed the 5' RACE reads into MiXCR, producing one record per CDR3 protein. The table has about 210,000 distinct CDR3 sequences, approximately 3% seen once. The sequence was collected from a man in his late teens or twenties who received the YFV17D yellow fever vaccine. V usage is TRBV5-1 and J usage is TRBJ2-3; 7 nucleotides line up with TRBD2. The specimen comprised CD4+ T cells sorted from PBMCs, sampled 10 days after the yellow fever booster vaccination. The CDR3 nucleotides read TGCGCCAGCAGCCCTGGGGGTAGCGGGAGCACAGATACGCAGTATTTT. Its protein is CASSPGGSGSTDTQYF.